This record concerns one T cell receptor (beta chain) sequence. What it binds is unknown. The assay was immunoSEQ multiplex PCR, and TCRdb's table has in-frame clones only and misses some. The profile shows under 2,500,000 clones, roughly 95% of them singletons. Between the trimmed V and J ends, which lost 4 bases and 3 bases, there was a span of 19 bases. The CDR3 loop spans 16 amino acids. CDR1 and CDR2 (germline): SGHDN, FVKESK. This entry belongs to a study of shared clonotypes between healthy human individuals. Study results and limitations: Expectations were that clonotype sharing among donors would be affected by sequencing depth.

The TCR comes from a young man in good health. This chain uses TRBV14 with TRBJ2-7, with a possible D match to TRBD1 (5 bases). Sequencing was done on a sample of naive CD4+ T cells sorted from blood. The subset here: CD45RA+ positively selected. The CDR3 region has the DNA TGTGCCAGCAGCCGACGTCCACAGGTGAACCACTACGAGCAGTACTTC. The encoded protein is CASSRRPQVNHYEQYF.